This TCR beta chain was sequenced for a study of blood T cell repertoires in COVID-19. As for the study in general: Nucleic acid was either cDNA or gDNA, and it came from T cells, B-cell-depleted T cells, or PBMCs.

Germline V gives CDR1 KGHSH, CDR2 LQKENI. With V trimmed by 6 bases and J by 0 bases, 4 bases remained unmatched. There are 14 residues in the CDR3. Per the original methods: Amplifying reference gene primers gave estimates of nucleated cell counts. The assay was immunoSEQ multiplex PCR, and TCRdb's table has in-frame clones only and misses some. D and trimming were read from the DNA, whereas the V and J calls and clone size are those reported in that table. Of under 200,000 clones detected, over 80% appear once; the ten largest clones hold less than 3%. The J gene is TRBJ2-7, the V gene TRBV18; 8 nucleotides align to TRBD1. Sample: peripheral blood. The sequence derives from a woman aged 55-69 years with acute or convalescent COVID-19. The CDR3 DNA sequence: TGTGCCAGCTCGTCGACAGGGGTCTCCTACGAGCAGTACTTC. Its protein is CASSSTGVSYEQYF.